The present T cell receptor (beta chain) was sequenced within a study of CD4 T cells in relation to SARS-CoV-2 and coronaviruses (dated by TCRdb to about 2021). Broadly, across the study: In the ViraFEST assay, PBMCs were grown with antigen for approximately 10 days, and TCR beta CDR3s were then sequenced to identify antigen-specific clonal expansions. Memory CD4+ T cell crossreactivity between SARS-CoV-2 and common cold coronavirus spike proteins was assessed at the TCR clonotype level in the study. An HIV-1 Nef peptide pool or a no-peptide culture served as the negative reference condition. A different TCR-beta assay, based on Illumina, was used to sequence expansion assays from other donors in the study. The Adaptive Biotechnologies TCR-sequencing kit was used to sequence samples from a few pre-COVID donors and the naive versus memory experiments, whereas other data were Illumina-based. Shared crossreactive spike epitopes were mapped to their HLA restriction using patient-derived lymphoblastoid cell lines.

In the case of this clone: Its antigen is not yet known. Per-base quality was not reported, and no clone a single base away is much larger than it.

CD4+ T cells from unexposed donors were collected before the COVID-19 pandemic (2011-2018). After approximately eleven days of culture, CD4+ T cells were isolated with the EasySep CD4+ T cell isolation kit. Unexposed donor CD4+ T cells were tested for reactivity to SARS-CoV-2 S and N and four common cold coronavirus spike pools, as cell number allowed. About 1.8 million PBMCs per well were cultured in IMDM with roughly 5.5% human AB serum and 9.5 to 10 IU/ml IL-2. Half of the culture medium was replaced with fresh IL-2-containing medium on days 3 and 7. In general, every peptide culture condition was set up in three replicate wells. Leukapheresis product for the unexposed donors was purchased commercially. Ficoll-Paque PLUS gradient centrifugation was used to isolate PBMCs from leukapheresis product or whole blood. PBMCs were either used fresh in the expansion assay or cryopreserved at -140 degrees C. The QIAamp Micro DNA Kit was used to extract genomic DNA from the CD4+ T cells.

Study-wide conclusions, independent of this receptor: Crossreactive clones showed significantly weaker SARS-CoV-2-driven expansion than monoreactive clones, consistent with antigenic imprinting. Crossreactivity analysis was centred on spike protein, so crossreactivity against other viral proteins was not assessed. About 60% of donors had memory CD4+ clonotypes that crossrecognized SARS-CoV-2 and at least one common cold coronavirus spike. No donor contributed both pre-pandemic and post-infection samples, which limited tracing the source of pre-existing responses. The study was limited by small numbers of patients and tested TCRs.

In the germline V gene, CDR1 corresponds to SGHNT and CDR2 to YENEEA. The CDR3, cysteine through phenylalanine, is 15 amino acids long. Here the CDR3 DNA is all that survives: 45 bases in frame from base 1. The germline V and J ends show losses of 5 bases and 1 base respectively, and no gene match explains 4 bases of the junction. The library relied on the immunoSEQ multiplex PCR assay. Per the source publication's procedure: Preprocessing removed nonproductive sequences and CDR3s not starting with C, not ending with F or W, or shorter than 7 amino acids. The MANAFEST web app was used to call antigen-specific clonotypes on the basis of expansion compared with the reference and with other culture wells. A clone was considered positive if the clone showed significant expansion compared with the reference culture in 2 of 3 replicate wells at an FDR below 0.05. Positive clones also required significant expansion versus all other tandem wells and an odds ratio above 5. After three terminal residues were trimmed from each end, CDR3 homology was quantified as pairwise Levenshtein distance using the stringdist R package. TCRdb carries this immuneACCESS record with in-frame sequences only. Its versions omit some clonotypes, under half of them owing to an unresolved V gene in the studies checked, with the rest unexplained. V, J and clone size are those of that table, while D and trimming were read from the DNA. A total of tens of thousands of clones appear in this sample, 72% of them only once. The ten largest clones add up to about a sixth of the sample.

This chain joins TRBV11-3 to TRBJ2-1; 8 middle bases align to TRBD1. Sequences were obtained from CD4+ T cells from PBMCs, cultured in vitro. The source of this sequence is a human donor in good health. The DNA sequence is TGTGCCAGCAGCCCCAACAGGGGGTCCTACAATGAGCAGTTCTTC. This yields the protein CASSPNRGSYNEQFF. Joined to the reference TRBV11-3 and TRBJ2-1 proteins, this CDR3 gives the full variable domain: EAGVVQSPRYKIIEKKQPVAFWCNPISGHNTLYWYLQNLGQGPELLIRYENEEAVDDSQLPKDRFSAERLKGVDSTLKIQPAELGDSAVYLCASSPNRGSYNEQFFGPGTRLTVL.